Each of the 10 T cell receptor beta chains below was sequenced from the same sample in a study of blood T cell repertoires in COVID-19. Libraries were prepared by immunoSEQ multiplex PCR; TCRdb keeps only in-frame clonotypes and omits some of them. The sample shows over 200,000 clones, 88% of them seen only once. The sample consisted of peripheral blood. Receptor source: a human donor in a cohort sampled during active COVID-19.

The rearrangement links TRBV5-1 to TRBJ2-5; a possible D gene is TRBD2 (5 bases). The CDR3 covers 11 residues. V was cut by 3 bases and J by 7 bases, with 7 bases left in between. Germline V CDR1 and CDR2: SGHRS, YFSETQ. The CDR3 coding sequence is TGCGCCAGCAGCTATCGGGGGACCCAGTACTTC. This codes for CASSYRGTQYF.

This chain links TRBV19 with TRBJ1-1; 8 bases agree with TRBD1. This CDR3 contains 17 residues. The ends lost 7 bases at V and 2 bases at J; junction bases unmatched: 15. Germline CDR1 LNHDA, CDR2 SQIVND (reference sequence). The CDR3 spells CASTDNGVDRVNTEAFF. CDR3 bases: TGTGCCAGTACCGATAATGGGGTGGACAGGGTTAACACTGAAGCTTTCTTT.

The chain employs TRBV11-3 and TRBJ2-5; D unresolved. Germline V CDR1 and CDR2: SGHNT, YENEEA. There are 15 residues in the CDR3. Deletions cut 1 base from V and 1 base from J, with 10 bases between. The CDR3: CASSLGFRGQETQYF. The CDR3 nucleotides read TGTGCCAGCAGCTTAGGGTTCCGAGGCCAAGAGACCCAGTACTTC.

J is TRBJ2-7 and V is TRBV6-1; D might be TRBD1 (5 bases). CDR1 and CDR2 from the germline V gene are MNHNS and SASEGT. V shed 0 bases and J shed 6 bases, with 12 bases lying between them. This CDR3 region has 14 residues. CDR3 DNA: TGTGCCAGCAGTGAAGCTACAGAAAGGGGCGAGCAGTACTTC. Residues: CASSEATERGEQYF.

V is TRBV4-1 and J is TRBJ2-7; D is perhaps TRBD2 (6 bases). V was clipped by 4 bases and J by 0 bases, with 13 bases between them. Germline-derived CDR1 and CDR2 are MGHRA and YSYEKL. The CDR3 spans 15 residues. CDR3 residues: CASSRLTTSSYEQYF. DNA for the CDR3: TGCGCCAGCAGCCGCCTAACGACTAGCTCCTACGAGCAGTACTTC.

This chain uses TRBV5-5 with TRBJ2-6; 7 nucleotides align to TRBD1. Germline CDR1 is SGHKS and CDR2 is YYEKEE (reference sequence). J was trimmed by 4 bases and V by 4 bases; bases with no gene match: 5. This CDR3 spans 15 amino acids. For the CDR3, the DNA is TGTGCCAGCAGCCTACAGGGGCGGGGGGCCAACGTCCTGACTTTC. It translates to CASSLQGRGANVLTF.

This clone was observed once. At one of its ends the junction is not consistent with the germline gene, which may arise from a read error. This chain joins TRBV6-5 and TRBJ2-7; 9 nucleotides agree with TRBD1. Germline values: CDR1 MNHEY, CDR2 SVGAGI. This CDR3 spans 14 amino acids. The chain's CDR3 is CASSLGLPGQGIFF. The DNA for the CDR3 is TGTGCCAGCAGTTTAGGTCTACCGGGACAGGGCATCTTCTTC.

V is TRBV28 and J is TRBJ2-5; 8 bases align to TRBD2. The CDR3 runs 16 residues. The germline V gene encodes CDR1 MDHEN and CDR2 SYDVKM. The ends lost 8 bases at V and 5 bases at J; junction bases unmatched: 16. The CDR3 bases are TGTGCCAGCGGTCCATTACCGGGAGGGCCTATGGAGACCCAGTACTTC. Encoded protein: CASGPLPGGPMETQYF.

The chain joins TRBV7-9 to TRBJ2-7; D is perhaps TRBD1 (6 bases). The germline V gene has CDR1 SEHNR and CDR2 FQNEAQ (reference sequence). CDR3 length: 13 amino acids. The germline V and J ends were trimmed by 5 bases and 3 bases, with 11 bases remaining between them. The CDR3 DNA follows: TGTGCCAGCAGCCTAGGACAGCTCTACGAGCAGTACTTC. This translates into CASSLGQLYEQYF.

This clone has more than one count but fewer than ten. V gene TRBV15 combines with J gene TRBJ1-5; tentative D call: TRBD1 (6 bases). The CDR3 is 16 amino acids. Germline V gene data show CDR1 as LNHNV and CDR2 as YYDKDF (reference sequence). The V end was cut by 0 bases, the J end by 0 bases, with 9 bases between. The CDR3 bases are TGTGCCACCAGCAGAGATACAGGGAATAGCAATCAGCCCCAGCATTTT. Translated, it gives CATSRDTGNSNQPQHF.